Presented here are 4 T cell receptor beta chains from one specimen sequenced in a study of cytomegalovirus exposure and HLA in healthy donors. The PCR ran on 60 Vbeta and 13 Jbeta primers. The data were produced by immunoSEQ multiplex PCR, yet TCRdb's version contains in-frame clones alone and is incomplete. In the table there are some 140,000 clones, around 75% of which are singletons. The source material was PBMCs. Source of these receptors: a man aged 40-49 years in good health and CMV-seronegative.

This clone came up a few times. The chain combines TRBV6-1 with TRBJ1-5, with unresolved D. With 2 bases removed from V and 1 base from J, the gap between germline ends came to 9 bases. Germline loops: CDR1 MNHNS, CDR2 SASEGT. The CDR3 consists of 15 residues. The CDR3: CASSEILASNQPQHF. DNA for the CDR3: TGTGCCAGCAGTGAAATCCTCGCGAGCAATCAGCCCCAGCATTTT.

The gene calls are TRBV6-1 and TRBJ1-5, with unresolved D. Germline loops: CDR1 MNHNS, CDR2 SASEGT. CDR3 length equals 15 residues. The V end was cut by 4 bases, the J end by 4 bases, with 14 bases between. CDR3 sequence reads: CASSGPGLENQPQHF. CDR3 nucleotide sequence: TGTGCCAGCAGTGGCCCCGGACTGGAGAATCAGCCCCAGCATTTT.

The V and J genes are TRBV29-1 and TRBJ2-1, with D hard to call. The CDR3 contains 11 residues. The ends were cut back, 5 bases at V and 5 bases at J, with 7 bases in the middle. Germline V gene sequence: CDR1 SQVTM, CDR2 ANQGSEA. The CDR3 bases are TGCAGCGTTCGTACTGACAATGAGCAGTTCTTC. Translating it yields CSVRTDNEQFF.

This clone was counted a single time. V and J are TRBV6-1 and TRBJ1-1; D perhaps matches TRBD1 (5 bases). Between the trimmed V and J ends, which lost 2 bases and 4 bases, there was a span of 11 bases. The CDR3 contains 14 residues. The V gene's germline CDR1 is MNHNS and CDR2 SASEGT. The CDR3 sequence is CASSERGSFTEAFF. CDR3 coding DNA: TGTGCCAGCAGTGAACGGGGGTCGTTCACTGAAGCTTTCTTT.